The present entry profiles one T cell receptor beta chain with its context. This clonotype was recorded a few times. What antigen it recognizes has not been identified. Within one base of it there is no much larger clone, and no base qualities were kept. This record belongs to a study of blood T cells in healthy people across ages (dated by TCRdb to 2015 to 2017). A note on the overall study: Template switching captured roughly one uniquely barcoded TCR beta cDNA molecule per two T cells in model experiments. The study measured age-related changes in TCR beta repertoire diversity using deep sequencing normalized with unique cDNA molecular identifiers. Four age groups were formed from the donors: young (average 16 years), middle-aged (less than 40), aged (about 68) and long-lived (82). To avoid experimental bias, donors of different ages were distributed randomly across sequencing lanes. Two additional independent replicas of 1 million unique cDNA reads from the same blood draw were analyzed for two donors (one aged 18 to 30 and one aged 80 or older).

Systemically healthy Caucasian individuals from Russia, around 38 in total and aged about 6 to 100 years, were included as donors. Around 9.9 milliliters of peripheral blood were collected from each donor into EDTA-treated Vacutainer tubes. Ficoll-Paque density-gradient centrifugation was used to isolate PBMCs, with at least 6 million obtained per sample. Trizol reagent was used to extract total RNA from the PBMCs, yielding at least 6 micrograms per sample. Naive CD45RAhigh/CD27high T cell percentages were measured by flow cytometry on a PBMC aliquot from every donor. The research as a whole found: As age increased, observed TCR beta diversity per million T cells dropped in a roughly linear way, and a significant reduction was already evident by age roughly 36. Compared with the aged group, more naive CD4+ T cells, fewer expanded clones and increased TCR diversity were shown by the long-lived group, suggesting age selection. Because donor CMV infection status was unknown, age-related changes in expanded clonotypes were potentially confounded. Total diversity estimates from one million sequenced T cells were considered lower bounds and underestimates. There was a strong correlation between observed TCR beta diversity and the percentage of naive T cells measured by flow cytometry. Because profiling used bulk unsorted PBMCs, naive and antigen-experienced compartments could not be compared conclusively.

Libraries were constructed by 5' RACE. Sequencing was performed on an Illumina HiSeq 2500. A second roughly 7 to 11 cycle PCR used a sample-barcoded 5' primer and a J-beta primer mix. Each TCR beta cDNA molecule received a unique molecular identifier from a template-switch 5' adaptor carrying 12 random nucleotides. At least 2.5 million CDR3-containing paired-end reads were obtained from each sample. The Mint cDNA synthesis kit, primed by a TRBC-specific oligonucleotide, was used to synthesize first-strand cDNA from all RNA. Following uracil-DNA glycosylase treatment, all cDNA underwent a first 18-cycle PCR with the universal primers M1SS and BC2_uni_R. The original methods were these. For normalization, 1 million high-quality reads were randomly selected from each sample, with every read carrying a distinct molecular identifier. Instead of being binned into consensus sequences, reads with shared molecular identifiers were discarded. MiTCR, with a Q25 quality threshold and the strictest error-elimination algorithm, was used for CDR3 identification, clonotype clustering and error correction. A nonparametric unseen species model with Euler transformation was used to estimate a lower bound on total TCR beta diversity. TCRdb applied fastp at Q25 and MiXCR to the public reads, then kept only in-frame beta chains. Every entry covers one CDR3 protein and lists the most common genes and DNA from its rows. For this entry, the V and J calls and clone size follow TCRdb and not the study's own pipeline. A total of 1.2 million to 1.5 million distinct CDR3 sequences appear in this sample, roughly 40% of them only once. The top ten clones comprise 7% to 9.5% of the sample.

V and J are truncated by 4 bases and 6 bases respectively, leaving an intervening sequence of 9 bases. Including the terminal cysteine and phenylalanine, the CDR3 comprises 13 residues. Just CDR3 DNA is preserved here, 39 bases in frame from base 1. CDR1 LGHDT and CDR2 YNNKEL are derived from the germline V gene (reference sequence). The rearranged chain carries TRBV3-1 and TRBJ2-2; the D gene lacks a confident call. Sequencing was done on a sample of blood. The TCR comes from a woman in her late teens or twenties in good health. The DNA sequence is TGTGCCAGCAGCCCGCCCCCCCCCGGGGAGCTGTTTTTT. Its product reads: CASSPPPPGELFF.